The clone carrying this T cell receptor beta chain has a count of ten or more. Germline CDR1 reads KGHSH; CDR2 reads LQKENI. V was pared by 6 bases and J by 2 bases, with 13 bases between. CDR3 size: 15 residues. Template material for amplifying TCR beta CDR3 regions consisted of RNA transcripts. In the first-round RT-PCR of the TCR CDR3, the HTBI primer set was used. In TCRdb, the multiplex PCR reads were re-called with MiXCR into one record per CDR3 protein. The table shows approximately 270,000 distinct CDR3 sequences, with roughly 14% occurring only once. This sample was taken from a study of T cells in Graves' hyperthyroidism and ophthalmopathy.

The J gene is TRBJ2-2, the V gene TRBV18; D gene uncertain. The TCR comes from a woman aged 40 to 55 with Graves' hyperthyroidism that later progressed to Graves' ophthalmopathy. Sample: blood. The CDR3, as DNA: TGTGCCAGCTCCCCATTGGACGGAAACACCGGGGAGCTGTTTTTT. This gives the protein CASSPLDGNTGELFF.